This passage covers 12 T cell receptor beta chains from one sample sequenced in a study of response to subunit inactivated influenza vaccine. TCRdb reprocessed the RT-PCR reads with MiXCR, giving one entry per CDR3 protein. The sample shows fewer than 600,000 distinct CDR3 sequences, less than 7.5% of them seen only once. This sample comprised PBMCs from blood, obtained around 25 months after vaccination. The receptors were gathered from a man between 50 and 70 years old who received an inactivated influenza vaccine.

This clonotype was counted a few times. The genes are TRBV20-1 and TRBJ2-7; TRBD1 matches 9 bases. The ends lost 7 bases at V and 5 bases at J; junction bases unmatched: 12. The CDR3 is 14 residues long. Per the germline V gene, CDR1 is DFQATT and CDR2 is SNEGSKA (reference sequence). CDR3 sequence: CSVHGGTGFHEQYF. The DNA of the CDR3 is TGCAGTGTTCATGGGGGGACAGGGTTCCACGAGCAGTACTTC.

As for this clonotype: This may be a read error, as it is one base from a much larger clone. The chain combines TRBV7-3 with TRBJ2-1, with D maybe TRBD2 (6 bases). This CDR3 contains 17 residues. Germline lookup yields CDR1 SGHTA and CDR2 FQGTGA. The CDR3 spells CAGSTIPGLSKLGEQFF. In nucleotides, the CDR3 is TGTGCCGGCAGCACTATACCGGGACTCTCTAAGTTAGGTGAGCAGTTCTTC.

The CDR3 region is CASSAGTGGDAFF. The CDR3 bases are TGTGCCAGCAGCGCCGGGACAGGGGGCGATGCTTTCTTT. The chain carries TRBV5-6 and TRBJ1-1; TRBD1 matches 12 bases. Germline CDR1 and CDR2: SGHDT and YYEEEE. The CDR3 extends over 13 amino acids. V trimming: 4 bases; J trimming: 11 bases; junction bases outside the gene matches: 6.

J is TRBJ2-3 and V is TRBV10-3; no reliable D call. V lost 2 bases, J lost 5 bases, and 14 bases lay in between. From germline, CDR1 is ENHRY and CDR2 SYGVKD. The CDR3 loop spans 15 amino acids. The CDR3 reads CAISENSGIIDTQYF. The CDR3 coding sequence is TGTGCCATCAGTGAGAATAGTGGGATCATAGATACGCAGTATTTT.

The chain carries TRBV3-1 and TRBJ2-7; TRBD1 matches at 8 bases. Trimming removed 1 base from V and 7 bases from J; junction bases left unmatched: 9. Germline V gives CDR1 LGHDT, CDR2 YNNKEL (reference sequence). The CDR3 contains 15 residues. The CDR3 DNA is TGTGCCAGCAGCCAAGGCCCGGACAGGGTTAGTGAGCAGTACTTC. Amino acid sequence: CASSQGPDRVSEQYF.

The chain uses TRBV7-2 and TRBJ2-1; D assignment may be TRBD1 or TRBD2 (7 bases each). The CDR3 has 14 residues. Trimming took off 5 bases at V and 5 bases at J, with 13 bases between the two ends. Per germline, CDR1 SGHTA and CDR2 FQGNSA. The CDR3 is CASSPGGLNNEQFF. CDR3 nucleotides: TGTGCCAGCAGCCCAGGGGGACTAAACAATGAGCAGTTCTTC.

This rearrangement joins TRBV28 to TRBJ2-5; maybe TRBD2 (5 bases). Germline CDR1 reads MDHEN; CDR2 reads SYDVKM. The CDR3 covers 15 residues. The V end was cut by 10 bases, the J end by 6 bases, with 24 bases between. This CDR3 reads CATLHRGGLRQTQYF. The CDR3 DNA reads as TGTGCCACCTTACACCGGGGTGGCCTAAGACAGACCCAGTACTTC.

V is TRBV20-1 and J is TRBJ1-5, with D hard to call. The germline gives CDR1 DFQATT, CDR2 SNEGSKA (reference sequence). The V end lost 0 bases, the J end lost 9 bases, and 12 bases lay between the germline ends. This CDR3 contains 13 residues. CDR3: CSARDVGSVPQHF. CDR3 DNA sequence: TGCAGTGCTAGAGATGTGGGGAGCGTGCCCCAGCATTTT.

This clonotype was observed many times. The chain carries TRBV20-1 and TRBJ2-2; no clear D. The V end lost 1 base, the J end lost 6 bases, and 12 bases lay between the germline ends. Germline V gene lookup returns CDR1 DFQATT and CDR2 SNEGSKA (reference sequence). The CDR3 has 14 amino acids. CDR3 nucleotides: TGCAGTGCTAGAGGTGCGAAAGGCGCCGGGGAGCTGTTTTTT. It is translated as CSARGAKGAGELFF.

On this clonotype: A much larger clone differs from this one at a single base, so this may be a read error. The chain carries TRBV12-3 or TRBV12-4 and TRBJ2-1; 12 bases line up with TRBD2. CDR3 length equals 15 residues. The J segment lost 6 bases and the V segment lost 5 bases, leaving 5 bases of the junction unmatched. The CDR3 DNA sequence: TGTGCCAGCAGTCCCCTAGCGGGGGGGCTCAATGAGCAGTTCTTC. Its translation: CASSPLAGGLNEQFF.

This clonotype has a count of ten or more. The chain recombines TRBV7-2 with TRBJ2-7; 7 bases agree with TRBD2. V shed 0 bases and J 2 bases; nucleotides not matched to a gene: 1. CDR1 is SGHTA, CDR2 FQGNSA, per germline. The CDR3 extends over 14 amino acids. The chain's CDR3 is CASSLAGGPYEQYF. CDR3 nucleotides: TGTGCCAGCAGCTTAGCGGGAGGGCCCTACGAGCAGTACTTC.

This clonotype was seen repeatedly, ten times or more. The chain carries TRBV25-1 and TRBJ1-4, with D possibly matching TRBD1 (6 bases). V lost 5 bases, J lost 5 bases, and 15 bases lay in between. Germline V CDR1 and CDR2: MGHDK, SYGVNS. The CDR3 extends over 15 amino acids. In DNA form, the CDR3 reads TGTGCCAGCAGTCCGAATTTAGGGGGGAATGAAAAACTGTTTTTT. It codes for CASSPNLGGNEKLFF. Using reference TRBV25-1 and TRBJ1-4 for the parts outside the CDR3, the full variable domain is EADIYQTPRYLVIGTGKKITLECSQTMGHDKMYWYQQDPGMELHLIHYSYGVNSTEKGDLSSESTVSRIRTEHFPLTLESARPSHTSQYLCASSPNLGGNEKLFFGSGTQLSVL.